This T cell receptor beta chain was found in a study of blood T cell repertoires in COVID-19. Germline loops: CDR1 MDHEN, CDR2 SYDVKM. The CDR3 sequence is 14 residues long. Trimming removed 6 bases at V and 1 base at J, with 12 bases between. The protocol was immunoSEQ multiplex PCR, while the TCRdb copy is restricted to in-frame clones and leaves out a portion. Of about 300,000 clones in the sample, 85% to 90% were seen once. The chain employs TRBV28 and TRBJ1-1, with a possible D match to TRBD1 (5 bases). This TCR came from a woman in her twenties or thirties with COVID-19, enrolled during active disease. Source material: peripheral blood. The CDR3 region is CASSLREGNTEAFF. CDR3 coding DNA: TGTGCCAGCAGCCTCAGGGAGGGGAACACTGAAGCTTTCTTT.